This T cell receptor beta chain was obtained from a study of T cell clones after liver transplantation. Trimming pared 1 base from V and 7 bases from J, leaving 21 bases between. CDR3 length: 17 amino acids. Germline CDR1 is SGHRS and CDR2 is YFSETQ. Only in-frame clones appear in the TCRdb table, and some are missing; sequencing was by immunoSEQ multiplex PCR. Counted here are about 70,000 clones, 75% to 85% occurring once; the ten biggest clones make up approximately 0.77%. This TCR was recovered from a human patient who received a liver transplant. Some T cells may originate from the graft donor. The sequencing used CD4+ T cells from blood, collected 12 months after liver transplant. The chain joins TRBV5-1 to TRBJ2-1; D might be TRBD1 or TRBD2, each matching 5 bases. The CDR3 spells CASSLLVGGKARNEQFF. Here the CDR3 DNA reads TGCGCCAGCAGCTTGTTAGTTGGGGGAAAGGCGAGAAATGAGCAGTTCTTC. Variable domain in full (rest from reference TRBV5-1 and TRBJ2-1): KAGVTQTPRYLIKTRGQQVTLSCSPISGHRSVSWYQQTPGQGLQFLFEYFSETQRNKGNFPGRFSGRQFSNSRSEMNVSTLELGDSALYLCASSLLVGGKARNEQFFGPGTRLTVL.